This T cell receptor beta chain was profiled in a study of T cell clonality in common variable immunodeficiency. General study findings and limits: Common variable immunodeficiency TCR beta sequences reportedly had fewer deletions and N-nucleotide insertions. Compared with healthy controls, CVID subjects showed increased TCRbeta clonality, mostly in about a third.

Comment on this clone: What it recognizes is unknown. Read sequence stops 3 residues before the CDR3 end, and the germline J gene provides the missing end.

Here immunoSEQ multiplex PCR was the method, and the copy in TCRdb shows in-frame clones only, minus some. This sample has over 4,500 clones, each found more than once. The CDR3 runs to 13 residues. V was trimmed by 6 bases and J by 3 bases, leaving 12 bases between them. CDR1 and CDR2 from the germline V gene are SNHLY and FYNNEI. The chain joins TRBV2 to TRBJ2-7; D may be TRBD2 (6 bases). This receptor was obtained from a human donor with common variable immunodeficiency. The material sequenced was peripheral blood mononuclear cells. The CDR3 DNA, read in part, is TGTGCCAGCAGCCGGGACTGGGGCTACGAG. Protein product: CASSRDWGYE. The full CDR3 sequence reads CASSRDWGYEQYF.